What follows describes a single T cell receptor (beta chain). The antigen is not known. V shed 6 bases and J 3 bases; nucleotides not matched to a gene: 7. This CDR3 has 14 amino acids. Germline loops: CDR1 WSHSY, CDR2 SAAADI. This specimen comes from a study of cytomegalovirus exposure and HLA in healthy donors. General observations from the study: CMV serostatus was the only recorded immune exposure for donors.

Primers included in the PCR were 60 Vbeta and 13 Jbeta primers. Per the authors' pipeline: The count from a later analysis was tens of millions of unique TCR beta chains, 9 million to 12 million of them shared. The table came from immunoSEQ multiplex PCR; TCRdb's copy has only in-frame clones and leaves some out. V, J and clone size were drawn from that table, and D and trimming were deduced from the DNA. The sample has about 210,000 clones; about 79% are singletons. This TCR derives from a male donor in good health and CMV-seronegative. The specimen sequenced was PBMCs. The chain links TRBV10-2 to TRBJ2-7; 8 nucleotides align to TRBD2. This CDR3 reads CASSPPSGSYEQYF. In nucleotides, the CDR3 is TGCGCCAGCAGCCCCCCGAGCGGGAGCTACGAGCAGTACTTC.